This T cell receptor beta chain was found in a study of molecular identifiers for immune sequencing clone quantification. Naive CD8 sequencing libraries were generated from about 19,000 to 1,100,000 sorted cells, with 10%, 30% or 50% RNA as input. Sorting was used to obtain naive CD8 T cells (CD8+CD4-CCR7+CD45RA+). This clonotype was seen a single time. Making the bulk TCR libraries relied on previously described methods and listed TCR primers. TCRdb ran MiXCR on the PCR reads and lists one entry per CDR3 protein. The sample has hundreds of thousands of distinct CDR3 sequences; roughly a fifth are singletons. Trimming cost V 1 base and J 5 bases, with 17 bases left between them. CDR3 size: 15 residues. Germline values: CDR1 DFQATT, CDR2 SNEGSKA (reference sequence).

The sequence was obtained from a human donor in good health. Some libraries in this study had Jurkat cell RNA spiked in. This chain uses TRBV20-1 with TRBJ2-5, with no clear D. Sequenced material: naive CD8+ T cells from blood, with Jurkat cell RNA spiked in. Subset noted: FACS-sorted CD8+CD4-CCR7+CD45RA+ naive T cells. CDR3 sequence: CSARGRRYTGETQYF. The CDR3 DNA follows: TGCAGTGCTAGAGGTCGGAGATACACCGGGGAGACCCAGTACTTC.